Below are 20 T cell receptor beta chains sequenced from a single sample in a study of blood T cell repertoires in COVID-19. Method: immunoSEQ multiplex PCR; TCRdb's copy keeps in-frame clones and lacks some. The table lists about 290,000 clones, 86% of them singletons. Sequencing used peripheral blood. The receptor source for this set is a woman younger than 45 with active or convalescent COVID-19.

The CDR3 is CASSASVGSGGETQYF. The CDR3 nucleotides are TGCGCCAGCAGCGCGTCAGTAGGTAGCGGGGGGGAGACCCAGTACTTC. The chain employs TRBV5-1 and TRBJ2-5; 10 nucleotides agree with TRBD2. The germline gives CDR1 SGHRS, CDR2 YFSETQ. The junction had 11 bases not matched to a gene; V was cut back by 4 bases and J by 5 bases. CDR3 length: 16 residues.

This clone showed up just once. The V gene is TRBV4-2, the J gene TRBJ1-2; TRBD1 aligns across 8 bases. J was trimmed by 4 bases and V by 3 bases; bases with no gene match: 7. Germline V gene data show CDR1 as LGHNA and CDR2 as YNFKEQ. CDR3 length: 15 amino acids. CDR3 in DNA: TGTGCCAGCAGCCAGGACACAGGGGGGGCCTATGGCTACACCTTC. The encoded protein is CASSQDTGGAYGYTF.

The gene calls are TRBV30 and TRBJ1-1; 8 bases agree with TRBD1. V shed 5 bases and J 5 bases; nucleotides not matched to a gene: 4. The CDR3 loop spans 12 amino acids. Germline CDR1 is GTSNPN and CDR2 is SVGIG (reference sequence). CDR3 DNA: TGTGCCTGGGACAGGGGAGTGACTGAAGCTTTCTTT. Translation: CAWDRGVTEAFF.

The CDR3 sequence: CSAVGGGTKAFF. The CDR3 bases are TGCAGCGCCGTAGGGGGGGGAACGAAGGCTTTCTTT. The J gene is TRBJ1-1, the V gene TRBV29-1; weak D call: TRBD1 (6 bases). This CDR3 has 12 residues. V dropped 7 bases and J dropped 11 bases, with 20 bases sitting between them. Per germline, CDR1 SQVTM and CDR2 ANQGSEA.

The chain is built from TRBV6-2 or TRBV6-3 and TRBJ2-1; D ambiguous. CDR3 size: 14 residues. CDR1 MNHEY and CDR2 SVGEGT come from the germline V gene. V lost 2 bases and J 5 bases, leaving 10 bases between the germline ends. For the CDR3, the DNA is TGTGCCAGCAGTTACCGTCCCCCGGACAATGAGCAGTTCTTC. Its protein product is CASSYRPPDNEQFF.

The V and J genes are TRBV9 and TRBJ1-2; perhaps TRBD1 as D (6 bases). CDR3 size: 12 residues. Germline CDR1 reads SGDLS; CDR2 reads YYNGEE. V was pared by 4 bases and J by 6 bases, with 10 bases between. CDR3 residues: CASSTRQDGYTF. CDR3 nucleotides: TGTGCCAGCAGCACCCGACAGGATGGCTACACCTTC.

J is TRBJ2-3 and V is TRBV4-1; 7 bases are shared with TRBD2. V trimming: 1 base; J trimming: 1 base; junction bases outside the gene matches: 5. This CDR3 region has 16 residues. The germline V gene has CDR1 MGHRA and CDR2 YSYEKL. CDR3 loop: CASSQGSRGGTDTQYF. For the CDR3, the DNA is TGCGCCAGCAGCCAAGGAAGCCGGGGGGGCACAGATACGCAGTATTTT.

The chain couples TRBV14 to TRBJ1-3, with a possible D match to TRBD1 (5 bases). Trimming took off 1 base at V and 7 bases at J, with 17 bases between the two ends. This CDR3 comprises 16 residues. Germline assignment: CDR1 SGHDN and CDR2 FVKESK. The CDR3 here is CASSQGRGRLGNTIYF. For the CDR3, the DNA is TGTGCCAGCAGCCAAGGAAGGGGCCGTCTGGGGAACACCATATATTTT.

This clone has only one observation. This chain links TRBV27 with TRBJ1-2; possible D gene TRBD1, 5 bases. The CDR3 is 15 amino acids. Germline CDR1 is MNHEY and CDR2 is SMNVEV (reference sequence). Trimming pared 0 bases from V and 8 bases from J, leaving 16 bases between. The CDR3 region is CASSLSLGRVEGYTF. DNA of the CDR3: TGTGCCAGCAGTTTATCGTTGGGCAGGGTGGAGGGCTACACCTTC.

The V call is TRBV5-8, the J call TRBJ2-1; 12 bases fit TRBD2. The germline V gene has CDR1 SGHTS and CDR2 YDEGEE. The length of the CDR3 is 13 residues. V lost 1 base, J lost 13 bases, and 3 bases stayed unmatched. This chain's CDR3 is CASSLLAGGDQFF. DNA for the CDR3: TGTGCCAGCAGCTTGCTAGCGGGGGGGGACCAGTTCTTC. The full variable domain, rest sourced from reference TRBV5-8 and TRBJ2-1, is EAGVTQSPTHLIKTRGQQATLRCSPISGHTSVYWYQQALGLGLQFLLWYDEGEERNRGNFPPRFSGRQFPNYSSELNVNALELEDSALYLCASSLLAGGDQFFGPGTRLTVL.

This chain joins TRBV14 and TRBJ1-1, with D possibly TRBD1 on 5 matching bases. CDR1 and CDR2 from the germline V gene are SGHDN and FVKESK. V lost 5 bases to trimming and J lost 0 bases, with 19 bases between them. This CDR3 is 17 amino acids long. The CDR3 coding sequence is TGTGCCAGCAGCTTCAGCTCAGGGAATATCGTGAACACTGAAGCTTTCTTT. Translation gives CASSFSSGNIVNTEAFF.

The rearrangement links TRBV6-5 to TRBJ1-1, with a possible D match to TRBD1 (6 bases). The V gene's germline CDR1 is MNHEY and CDR2 SVGAGI. Trimming shortened V by 6 bases and J by 4 bases, and 15 bases separated the two germline ends. CDR3 length: 14 residues. The CDR3 here is CASSPGHASTEAFF. The CDR3 DNA follows: TGTGCCAGCAGCCCGGGACATGCGAGCACTGAAGCTTTCTTT.

The rearrangement uses TRBV6-6 and TRBJ1-5; the match to TRBD1 covers 12 bases. J was trimmed by 4 bases and V by 6 bases; bases with no gene match: 7. Germline V CDR1 and CDR2: MNHNY, SVGAGI (reference sequence). The CDR3 length is 16 residues. CDR3 sequence reads: CASRPGQGASNQPQHF. The CDR3 nucleotides read TGTGCCAGCAGACCGGGACAGGGGGCTAGTAATCAGCCCCAGCATTTT.

The gene calls are TRBV7-3 and TRBJ1-2; 7 bases line up with TRBD1. Germline V gives CDR1 SGHTA, CDR2 FQGTGA. V lost 1 base and J lost 3; bases outside the gene matches: 5. This CDR3 has 15 amino acids. The CDR3 is CASSLNSGTDYGYTF. DNA of the CDR3: TGTGCCAGCAGCTTAAATTCCGGGACAGACTATGGCTACACCTTC.

J is TRBJ2-3 and V is TRBV6-5, with 15 bases aligning to TRBD2. CDR1 MNHEY and CDR2 SVGAGI come from the germline V gene. The J segment lost 0 bases and the V segment lost 8 bases, leaving 0 bases of the junction unmatched. The CDR3 is 15 amino acids. CDR3 loop: CASGTSGGSTDTQYF. DNA for the CDR3: TGTGCCAGCGGGACTAGCGGGGGGAGCACAGATACGCAGTATTTT.

The chain couples TRBV7-2 to TRBJ1-4; possible D gene TRBD1, 6 bases. Germline V CDR1 and CDR2: SGHTA, FQGNSA. V shed 5 bases and J shed 4 bases, with 11 bases lying between them. CDR3 length: 14 amino acids. CDR3 sequence (DNA): TGTGCCAGCAGCCCGACAGGCTATAATGAAAAACTGTTTTTT. This gives the protein CASSPTGYNEKLFF. Based on the CDR3 plus reference TRBV7-2 and TRBJ1-4, the full variable domain is GAGVSQSPSNKVTEKGKDVELRCDPISGHTALYWYRQSLGQGLEFLIYFQGNSAPDKSGLPSDRFSAERTGGSVSTLTIQRTQQEDSAVYLCASSPTGYNEKLFFGSGTQLSVL.

The V gene is TRBV6-2 or TRBV6-3, the J gene TRBJ2-1, with TRBD2 identical over 10 bases. Germline V gene lookup returns CDR1 MNHEY and CDR2 SVGEGT. This CDR3 region has 18 residues. V gave up 0 bases and J gave up 6 bases; unmatched junction bases: 11. Written as DNA, the CDR3 is TGTGCCAGCAGTTACTCAAGCGGGGGGGCCTTTCGGAGCAATGAGCAGTTCTTC. Its translation: CASSYSSGGAFRSNEQFF.

This clone was seen more than once but under ten times. The rearrangement joins TRBV9 to TRBJ1-2, with D possibly matching TRBD1 (5 bases). Trimming stripped 4 bases from V and 4 bases from J, with 17 bases between. This CDR3 has 15 amino acids. From germline, CDR1 is SGDLS and CDR2 YYNGEE. The CDR3 sequence: CASSHRGGAFYGYTF. The CDR3 DNA reads TGTGCCAGCAGCCACCGGGGGGGAGCTTTCTATGGCTACACCTTC.

The chain is built from TRBV28 and TRBJ2-1; D is possibly TRBD1 (5 bases). The CDR3 spans 17 residues. Germline values: CDR1 MDHEN, CDR2 SYDVKM. V was shortened by 5 bases and J by 4 bases, with 21 bases between the two germline ends. CDR3: CASSPLGVTSPYNEQFF. In DNA, the CDR3 is TGTGCCAGCAGTCCCCTAGGGGTCACATCTCCTTACAATGAGCAGTTCTTC.

The V and J genes are TRBV5-1 and TRBJ2-7, with 11 bases matching TRBD2. Looked up from germline, CDR1 is SGHRS and CDR2 is YFSETQ. The CDR3 extends over 16 amino acids. V trimming: 4 bases; J trimming: 3 bases; junction bases outside the gene matches: 9. The CDR3 DNA reads as TGCGCCAGCAGCCCCGGGGTAGCGGGGGGGCTCTACGAGCAGTACTTC. Translation: CASSPGVAGGLYEQYF.